The rows below give T cell receptor beta chains drawn from one sample of a study of T-cell memory formation after mild COVID-19. TCRdb re-analysed the 5' RACE reads in MiXCR, keeping a single row per CDR3 protein. The sample includes some 50,000 distinct CDR3 sequences, 25% to 35% of them seen just once. The sequenced sample consisted of PBMCs or a T cell subset sorted from them (not recorded which). Receptors originate from a man aged 18 to 35 who had mild COVID-19 (a few samples of this study predate the infection). Cell type and time point are not known. Both conserved end residues are part of each CDR3. The D gene is left open where the match is weak. The size entry is marked missing in some rows and otherwise reads once, few, many or a size class.

>TRBD2|-|TRBV5-6|TRBJ2-1
TGTGCCAGCAGCTTGGGAGTAGCGGGGGCATACAATGAGCAGTTCTTC
CASSLGVAGAYNEQFF
>-|-|TRBV18|TRBJ2-7
TGTGCCAGCTCACCAAGGGACGGGACACAGCCCCGTACCTACGAGCAGTACTTC
CASSPRDGTQPRTYEQYF
>-|-|TRBV6-5|TRBJ1-1
TGTGCCAGCAGTTACCCAGGGTCAACTGAAGCTTTCTTT
CASSYPGSTEAFF
>-|-|TRBV4-2|TRBJ1-3
TGTGCCAGCAGCCACCCAGACTCTGGAAACACCATATATTTT
CASSHPDSGNTIYF
>TRBD2|-|TRBV12-3/TRBV12-4|TRBJ2-3
TGTGCCAGCAGAAGGACTAGCGGGGTCGCAGATACGCAGTATTTT
CASRRTSGVADTQYF
>-|-|TRBV24-1|TRBJ2-2
TGTGCCACCAGTGGATCTACCGGGACCGGGGAGCTGTTTTTT
CATSGSTGTGELFF
>TRBD1|-|TRBV12-3/TRBV12-4|TRBJ2-3
TGTGCCAGCAGTTTAACAGGGGATGGGGATACGCAGTATTTT
CASSLTGDGDTQYF
>TRBD1|few|TRBV29-1|TRBJ2-1
TGCAGCGTTCAGGGGGCCTTCTACAATGAGCAGTTCTTC
CSVQGAFYNEQFF
>-|-|TRBV18|TRBJ1-1
TGTGCCAGCTCGCCGCCAGGGTCCCCTTGGGGCACTGAAGCTTTCTTT
CASSPPGSPWGTEAFF
>-|-|TRBV4-3|TRBJ1-1
TGCGCCAGCAGCCAGGCCTTGGTGGAGAACACTGAAGCTTTCTTT
CASSQALVENTEAFF
>TRBD2|few|TRBV3-1|TRBJ2-5
TGTGCCAGCAGCCAAGACGGACTAGCGGGGGTTGAGACCCAGTACTTC
CASSQDGLAGVETQYF
>-|-|TRBV14|TRBJ1-1
TGTGCCAGCAGCCAAGATTGGAGCGGGAACACTGAAGCTTTCTTT
CASSQDWSGNTEAFF
>-|-|TRBV11-2|TRBJ2-5
TGTGCCAGCAGCTTACTGGTTTGGGAAGAGACCCAGTACTTC
CASSLLVWEETQYF
>TRBD1|-|TRBV19|TRBJ2-3
TGTGCCAGTAGTATCGGACAGGGGGATGCGGATACGCAGTATTTT
CASSIGQGDADTQYF
>-|few|TRBV7-9|TRBJ1-4
TGTGCCAGCAGCTCCCAGGGGAGCGCTAATGAAAAACTGTTTTTT
CASSSQGSANEKLFF
>-|-|TRBV18|TRBJ2-1
TGTGCCAGCTCACCAGGGCTCTCTGAGCAGTTCTTC
CASSPGLSEQFF
>-|-|TRBV7-2|TRBJ1-4
TGTGCCAGCAGCCTCTCAGGGTTAACAAATGAAAAACTGTTTTTT
CASSLSGLTNEKLFF
>TRBD2|-|TRBV9|TRBJ2-3
TGTGCCAGCAACTCAGCGGGGGCCGCCTCTAGCACAGATACGCAGTATTTT
CASNSAGAASSTDTQYF
>-|-|TRBV6-6|TRBJ2-7
TGTGCCAGCAGTTACGAGTGGATGTACGAGCAGTACTTC
CASSYEWMYEQYF